The rows below give T cell receptor beta chains drawn from one sample of a study of cytomegalovirus exposure and HLA in healthy donors. Assay used: immunoSEQ multiplex PCR; TCRdb lists only in-frame clones, some missing. The sample has more than 95,000 clones; 55% to 75% are singletons. Specimen: PBMCs. These receptors came from a woman aged 40-49 years in good health and CMV-seropositive. Each CDR3 is given with its conserved first and last residue. The D gene is left open where the match is weak. Part of the rows lack a size; the others show once, few, many or a class for expanded clones.

clone_size,j_call,d_call,v_call,cdr3_aa,cdr3_nt
few,TRBJ2-1,TRBD2,TRBV7-9,CASSPIFRSGTYNEQFF,TGTGCCAGCAGCCCGATATTTCGTAGCGGGACGTACAATGAGCAGTTCTTC
NA,TRBJ1-4,NA,TRBV4-3,CASSPSQGINEKLFF,TGCGCCAGCAGCCCCTCACAGGGAATCAATGAAAAACTGTTTTTT
NA,TRBJ2-3,TRBD2,TRBV6-5,CASSLGTSADTQYF,TGTGCCAGCAGCCTCGGGACTAGCGCAGATACGCAGTATTTT
few,TRBJ1-2,NA,TRBV7-9,CASSAGGGLYGYTF,TGTGCCAGCAGCGCCGGTGGAGGGCTCTATGGCTACACCTTC
NA,TRBJ2-3,NA,TRBV5-1,CASSPTLTDLSTDTQYF,TGCGCCAGCAGTCCCACTCTAACAGACCTTAGCACAGATACGCAGTATTTT
NA,TRBJ2-5,NA,TRBV7-9,CSSTSYVTTLETQYF,TGTTCCAGCACCTCTTACGTTACAACCCTAGAGACCCAGTACTTC
NA,TRBJ2-5,TRBD1,TRBV28,CASSYPTGQREETQYF,TGTGCCAGCAGCTACCCGACAGGGCAGCGAGAAGAGACCCAGTACTTC
NA,TRBJ1-1,TRBD1,TRBV4-1,CASSPTGLLTAAFF,TGCGCCAGCAGCCCGACAGGGCTGCTCACTGCAGCTTTCTTT
NA,TRBJ2-2,NA,TRBV5-1,CASSLSVNTGELFF,TGCGCCAGCAGCTTGTCCGTAAACACCGGGGAGCTGTTTTTT
NA,TRBJ1-1,TRBD1,TRBV10-3,CAISEIGTGSTEAFF,TGTGCCATCAGTGAAATCGGGACAGGGAGTACTGAAGCTTTCTTT
few,TRBJ1-3,NA,TRBV18,CASSPSADTGNTIYF,TGTGCCAGCTCACCTAGTGCGGACACTGGAAACACCATATATTTT
NA,TRBJ1-2,NA,TRBV27,CASSFRGGDGYTF,TGTGCCAGCAGTTTTCGGGGTGGAGATGGCTACACCTTC
few,TRBJ2-1,TRBD2,TRBV27,CASRPTSGRNNEQFF,TGTGCCAGCAGGCCAACTAGCGGGAGGAACAATGAGCAGTTCTTC
NA,TRBJ1-1,NA,TRBV7-2,CASSLESRLVNTEAFF,TGTGCCAGCAGCTTAGAGTCCAGGTTGGTGAACACTGAAGCTTTCTTT
NA,TRBJ2-7,NA,TRBV6-1,CASSDPGLSVHEQYF,TGTGCCAGCAGTGACCCGGGACTCAGTGTCCACGAGCAGTACTTC
NA,TRBJ2-1,NA,TRBV7-6,CASTRSVTNDRAGQSSYNEQFF,TGTGCCAGCACCCGAAGCGTTACCAATGACAGAGCGGGACAAAGCTCCTACAATGAGCAGTTCTTC
few,TRBJ2-3,NA,TRBV11-3,CASSLAHTDTQYF,TGTGCCAGCAGCTTAGCACACACAGATACGCAGTATTTT
NA,TRBJ2-2,NA,TRBV27,CASSSPGVTPWTGELFF,TGTGCCAGCAGTTCCCCGGGAGTCACCCCTTGGACCGGGGAGCTGTTTTTT
few,TRBJ2-1,TRBD2,TRBV7-2,CASSLEAGGQREQFF,TGTGCCAGCAGCTTAGAAGCGGGAGGGCAGAGAGAGCAGTTCTTC
few,TRBJ2-1,TRBD1,TRBV4-1,CASSPAGTVYNEQFF,TGCGCCAGCAGCCCAGCCGGGACAGTGTACAATGAGCAGTTCTTC
few,TRBJ2-2,TRBD1,TRBV28,CASSFVTGAHQTNTGELFF,TGTGCCAGCAGTTTCGTGACAGGGGCCCACCAGACCAACACCGGGGAGCTGTTTTTT
NA,TRBJ2-3,TRBD2,TRBV7-7,CASSSLVVAGPTDTQYF,TGTGCCAGCAGCTCACTGGTGGTAGCGGGACCCACAGATACGCAGTATTTT
NA,TRBJ2-1,NA,TRBV5-1,CASSFRSSEGNEQFF,TGCGCCAGCAGCTTTAGGAGTAGCGAGGGCAATGAGCAGTTCTTC
NA,TRBJ2-7,NA,TRBV19,CASRLSDSSYEQYF,TGTGCCAGTAGACTATCGGACAGTTCCTACGAGCAGTACTTC
NA,TRBJ2-1,TRBD1,TRBV6-1,CASTKTGSDEQFF,TGTGCCAGCACCAAGACAGGGAGCGATGAGCAGTTCTTC
NA,TRBJ1-3,TRBD1,TRBV7-9,CSSTLDREGTIYF,TGTTCCAGCACCTTAGACAGGGAAGGCACCATATATTTT
NA,TRBJ2-5,NA,TRBV19,CASSIKETQYF,TGTGCCAGTAGTATTAAAGAGACCCAGTACTTC
NA,TRBJ2-7,TRBD1,TRBV9,CASGPLTGSPYEQYF,TGTGCCAGCGGTCCCCTGACAGGGTCTCCCTACGAGCAGTACTTC
NA,TRBJ2-1,NA,TRBV2,CASRVTSQFF,TGTGCCAGCAGGGTGACTAGTCAGTTCTTC
NA,TRBJ2-7,TRBD2,TRBV11-2,CASSAGLAGGSYEQYF,TGTGCCAGCAGCGCGGGACTAGCGGGAGGATCCTACGAGCAGTACTTC
NA,TRBJ1-5,NA,TRBV19,CASSMGLGSQPQHF,TGTGCCAGTAGTATGGGTCTCGGGAGTCAGCCCCAGCATTTT
NA,TRBJ1-1,TRBD1,TRBV28,CASRGQVNTEAFF,TGTGCCAGCAGGGGACAGGTGAACACTGAAGCTTTCTTT
NA,TRBJ2-2,TRBD2,TRBV5-4,CASSSPGREGPNTGELFF,TGTGCCAGCAGCTCCCCCGGGCGGGAGGGCCCGAACACCGGGGAGCTGTTTTTT
NA,TRBJ2-5,NA,TRBV11-2,CASSLVRRARGETQYF,TGTGCCAGCAGCTTAGTCCGGAGGGCTAGAGGAGAGACCCAGTACTTC
NA,TRBJ2-2,NA,TRBV7-8,CASNPHRGSGTGELFF,TGTGCCAGCAATCCTCACCGGGGATCCGGCACCGGGGAGCTGTTTTTT
few,TRBJ1-5,NA,TRBV15,CATSRDLRQPQHF,TGTGCCACCAGCAGAGATTTGCGTCAGCCCCAGCATTTT
NA,TRBJ2-5,TRBD2,TRBV7-2,CASTLAGGTQYF,TGTGCCAGCACACTAGCGGGGGGGACCCAGTACTTC
NA,TRBJ2-4,NA,TRBV6-5,CASSYSSRLAKNIQYF,TGTGCCAGCAGTTACTCGTCGAGACTAGCCAAAAACATTCAGTACTTC
NA,TRBJ1-4,NA,TRBV27,CASSAFNEKLFF,TGTGCCAGCAGTGCGTTTAATGAAAAACTGTTTTTT
NA,TRBJ2-1,TRBD2,TRBV19,CASKNPGLAGRQFF,TGTGCCAGTAAAAATCCGGGGCTAGCGGGCAGACAGTTCTTC
NA,TRBJ2-2,TRBD2,TRBV6-5,CASGREGRTGELFF,TGTGCCAGCGGGCGGGAGGGGCGCACCGGGGAGCTGTTTTTT
NA,TRBJ1-2,NA,TRBV4-3,CASSKVNSNSFYGYTF,TGCGCCAGCAGCAAAGTGAACAGCAATTCCTTCTATGGCTACACCTTC
few,TRBJ1-6,NA,TRBV30,CAWSVREDGPLHF,TGTGCCTGGAGTGTACGGGAGGACGGACCCCTCCACTTT
NA,TRBJ2-7,TRBD2,TRBV5-4,CASRGGSTQSEQYF,TGTGCCAGCAGGGGCGGGAGTACCCAAAGCGAGCAGTACTTC
once,TRBJ2-3,TRBD2,TRBV9,CASSVVASGSNTDTQYF,TGTGCCAGCAGCGTAGTGGCTAGCGGGAGTAACACAGATACGCAGTATTTT
NA,TRBJ2-7,TRBD1,TRBV19,CASSLLPGTGAYEQYF,TGTGCCAGTAGCCTCCTCCCCGGGACAGGAGCCTACGAGCAGTACTTC
once,TRBJ2-7,NA,TRBV10-3,CAISEGTGDEQYF,TGTGCCATCAGTGAGGGTACAGGAGACGAGCAGTACTTC
few,TRBJ2-7,TRBD1,TRBV7-9,CASRGQDPGEQYF,TGTGCCAGCAGAGGACAGGACCCGGGCGAGCAGTACTTC
once,TRBJ2-7,TRBD2,TRBV5-1,CASSSRSGRSYEQYF,TGCGCCAGCAGCTCCCGTAGCGGGAGATCGTACGAGCAGTACTTC
NA,TRBJ2-2,NA,TRBV29-1,CSVVGEEKRYTGELFF,TGCAGCGTTGTCGGGGAGGAGAAGAGATACACCGGGGAGCTGTTTTTT
NA,TRBJ2-2,TRBD1,TRBV19,CASSVGQGIDGELFF,TGTGCCAGTAGTGTGGGACAGGGAATTGACGGGGAGCTGTTTTTT
NA,TRBJ2-1,NA,TRBV27,CASSLAGAYNEQFF,TGTGCCAGCAGTTTAGCGGGCGCGTACAATGAGCAGTTCTTC
NA,TRBJ2-7,TRBD2,TRBV6-5,CASSYSASGSYEQYF,TGTGCCAGCAGTTACTCCGCTAGCGGGAGCTACGAGCAGTACTTC
once,TRBJ1-6,NA,TRBV15,CATSRREFFNSPLHF,TGTGCCACCAGCAGGCGGGAATTTTTTAATTCACCCCTCCACTTT